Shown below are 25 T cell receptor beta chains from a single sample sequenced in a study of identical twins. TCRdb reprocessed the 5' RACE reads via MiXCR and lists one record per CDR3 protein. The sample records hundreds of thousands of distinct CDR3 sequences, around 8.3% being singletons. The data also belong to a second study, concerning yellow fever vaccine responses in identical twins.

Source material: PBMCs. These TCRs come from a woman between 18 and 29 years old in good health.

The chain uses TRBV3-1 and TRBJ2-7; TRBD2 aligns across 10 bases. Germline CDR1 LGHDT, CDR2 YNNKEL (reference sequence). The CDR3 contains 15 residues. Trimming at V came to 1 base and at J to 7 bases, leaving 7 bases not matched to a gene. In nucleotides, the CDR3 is TGTGCCAGCAGCCAAGTAGCGGGGGGATACTTGGAGCAGTACTTC. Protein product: CASSQVAGGYLEQYF.

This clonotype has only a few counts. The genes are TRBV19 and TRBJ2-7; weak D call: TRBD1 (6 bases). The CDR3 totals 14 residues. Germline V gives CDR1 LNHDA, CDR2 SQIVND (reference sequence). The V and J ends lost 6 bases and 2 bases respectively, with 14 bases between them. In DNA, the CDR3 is TGTGCCAGTAGCCGGGACACCTTCACCTACGAGCAGTACTTC. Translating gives CASSRDTFTYEQYF.

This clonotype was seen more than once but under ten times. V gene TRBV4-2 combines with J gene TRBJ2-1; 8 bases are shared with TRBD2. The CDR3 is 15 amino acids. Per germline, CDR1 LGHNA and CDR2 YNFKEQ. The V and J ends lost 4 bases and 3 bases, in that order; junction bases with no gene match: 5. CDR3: CASSRGLEYYNEQFF. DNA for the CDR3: TGTGCCAGCAGCCGGGGACTAGAGTACTACAATGAGCAGTTCTTC.

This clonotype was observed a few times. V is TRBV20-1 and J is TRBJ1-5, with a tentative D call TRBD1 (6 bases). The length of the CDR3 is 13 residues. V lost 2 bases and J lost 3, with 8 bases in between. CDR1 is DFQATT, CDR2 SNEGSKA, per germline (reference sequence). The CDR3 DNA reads TGCAGTGCTAGACCGGGACACAATCAGCCCCAGCATTTT. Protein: CSARPGHNQPQHF.

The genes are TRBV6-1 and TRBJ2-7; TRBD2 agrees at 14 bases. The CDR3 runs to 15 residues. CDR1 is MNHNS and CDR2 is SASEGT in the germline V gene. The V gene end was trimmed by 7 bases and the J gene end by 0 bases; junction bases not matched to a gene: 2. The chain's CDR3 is CASIGTSGSSYEQYF. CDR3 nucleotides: TGTGCCAGCATCGGGACTAGCGGGAGCTCCTACGAGCAGTACTTC.

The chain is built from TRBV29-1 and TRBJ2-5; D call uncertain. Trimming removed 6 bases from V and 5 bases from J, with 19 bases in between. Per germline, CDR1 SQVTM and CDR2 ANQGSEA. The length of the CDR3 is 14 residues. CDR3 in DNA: TGCAGCGTCCGGCGCCGGGCCGAGTCGGAGACCCAGTACTTC. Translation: CSVRRRAESETQYF.

CDR3 in amino acids: CASKPGTLFTDTQYF. In nucleotides, the CDR3 is TGTGCCAGCAAGCCCGGGACTCTTTTCACAGATACGCAGTATTTT. The chain has TRBV6-1 and TRBJ2-3, with D possibly matching TRBD2 (6 bases). CDR1 MNHNS and CDR2 SASEGT come from the germline V gene. V was clipped by 7 bases and J by 2 bases, with 16 bases between them. The CDR3 length is 15 residues.

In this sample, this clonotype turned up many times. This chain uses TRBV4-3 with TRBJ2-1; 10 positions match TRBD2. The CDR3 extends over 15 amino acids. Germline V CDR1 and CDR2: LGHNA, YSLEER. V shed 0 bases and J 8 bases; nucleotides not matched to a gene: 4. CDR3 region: CASSQEPSGSHEQFF. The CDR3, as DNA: TGCGCCAGCAGCCAAGAACCTAGCGGGAGCCATGAGCAGTTCTTC.

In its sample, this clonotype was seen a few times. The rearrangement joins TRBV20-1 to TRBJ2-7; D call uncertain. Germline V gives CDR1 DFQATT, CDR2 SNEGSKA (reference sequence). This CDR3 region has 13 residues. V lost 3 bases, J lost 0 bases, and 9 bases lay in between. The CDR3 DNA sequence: TGCAGTGCTAGTTGGCAGTCCTCCTACGAGCAGTACTTC. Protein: CSASWQSSYEQYF.

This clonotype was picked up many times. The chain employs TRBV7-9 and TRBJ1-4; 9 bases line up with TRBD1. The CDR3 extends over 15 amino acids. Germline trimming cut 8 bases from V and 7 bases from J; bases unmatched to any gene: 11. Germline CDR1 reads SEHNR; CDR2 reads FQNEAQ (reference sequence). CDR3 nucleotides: TGTGCCAGCGCCAGAGGGGGACAGGGCCTTGAAAAACTGTTTTTT. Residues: CASARGGQGLEKLFF. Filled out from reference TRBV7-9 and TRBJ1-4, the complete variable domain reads DTGVSQNPRHKITKRGQNVTFRCDPISEHNRLYWYRQTLGQGPEFLTYFQNEAQLEKSRLLSDRFSAERPKGSFSTLEIQRTEQGDSAMYLCASARGGQGLEKLFFGSGTQLSVL.

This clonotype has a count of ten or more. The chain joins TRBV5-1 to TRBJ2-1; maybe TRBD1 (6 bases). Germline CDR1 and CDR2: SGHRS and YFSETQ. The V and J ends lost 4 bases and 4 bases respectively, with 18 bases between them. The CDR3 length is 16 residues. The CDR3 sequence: CASSGAEGVRYNEQFF. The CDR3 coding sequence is TGCGCCAGCAGCGGAGCCGAGGGGGTTAGGTACAATGAGCAGTTCTTC.

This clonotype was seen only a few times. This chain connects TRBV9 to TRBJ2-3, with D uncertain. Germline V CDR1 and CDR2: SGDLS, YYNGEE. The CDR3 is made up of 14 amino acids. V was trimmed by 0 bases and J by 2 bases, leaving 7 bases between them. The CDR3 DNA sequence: TGTGCCAGCAGCGTAGACGGCTTCACAGATACGCAGTATTTT. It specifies CASSVDGFTDTQYF. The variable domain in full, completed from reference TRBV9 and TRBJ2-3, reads DSGVTQTPKHLITATGQRVTLRCSPRSGDLSVYWYQQSLDQGLQFLIQYYNGEERAKGNILERFSAQQFPDLHSELNLSSLELGDSALYFCASSVDGFTDTQYFGPGTRLTVL.

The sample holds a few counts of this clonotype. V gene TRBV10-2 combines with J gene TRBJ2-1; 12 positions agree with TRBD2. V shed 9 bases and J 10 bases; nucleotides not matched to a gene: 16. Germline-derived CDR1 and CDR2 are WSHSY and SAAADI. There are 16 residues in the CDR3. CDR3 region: CASSARLAGAQGEQFF. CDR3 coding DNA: TGCGCCAGTAGCGCCCGACTAGCGGGAGCCCAGGGGGAGCAGTTCTTC.

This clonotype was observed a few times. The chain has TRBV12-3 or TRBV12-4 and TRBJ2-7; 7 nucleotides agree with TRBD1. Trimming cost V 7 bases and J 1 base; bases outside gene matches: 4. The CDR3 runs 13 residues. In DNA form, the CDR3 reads TGTGCCAGCAAGCCAGGGGGTTCCTACGAGCAGTACTTC. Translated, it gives CASKPGGSYEQYF.

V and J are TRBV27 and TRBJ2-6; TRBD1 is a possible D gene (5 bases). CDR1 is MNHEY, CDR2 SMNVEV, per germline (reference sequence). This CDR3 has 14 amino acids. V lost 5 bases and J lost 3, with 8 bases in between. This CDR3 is CASSNRLGANVLTF. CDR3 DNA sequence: TGTGCCAGCAGTAACAGGCTTGGGGCCAACGTCCTGACTTTC.

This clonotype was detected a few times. The CDR3 sequence is CSARDVGLNEKLFF. The CDR3 DNA reads TGCAGTGCTAGAGATGTAGGGTTAAATGAAAAACTGTTTTTT. The chain is built from TRBV20-1 and TRBJ1-4; no firm D call. The germline V and J ends were trimmed by 0 bases and 5 bases, with 10 bases remaining between them. This CDR3 has 14 residues. CDR1 is DFQATT, CDR2 SNEGSKA, per germline (reference sequence).

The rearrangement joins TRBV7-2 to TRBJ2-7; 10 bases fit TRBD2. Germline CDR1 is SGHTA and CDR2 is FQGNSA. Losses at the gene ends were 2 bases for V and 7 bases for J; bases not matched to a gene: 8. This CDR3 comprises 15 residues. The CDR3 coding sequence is TGTGCCAGCAGCTTAAGGCCGGGACTAGCGAGTGAGCAGTACTTC. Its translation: CASSLRPGLASEQYF.

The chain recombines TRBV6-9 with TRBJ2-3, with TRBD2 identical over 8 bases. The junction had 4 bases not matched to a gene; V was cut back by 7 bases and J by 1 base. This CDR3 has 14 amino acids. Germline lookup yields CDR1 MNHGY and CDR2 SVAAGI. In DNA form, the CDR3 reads TGTGCCAGCAAAGTAGCGGGGCGCACAGATACGCAGTATTTT. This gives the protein CASKVAGRTDTQYF.

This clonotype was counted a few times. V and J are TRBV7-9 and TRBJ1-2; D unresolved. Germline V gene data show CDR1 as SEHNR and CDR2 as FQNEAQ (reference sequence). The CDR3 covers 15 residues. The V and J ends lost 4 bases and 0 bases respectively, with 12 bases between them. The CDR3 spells CASSSYDTANYGYTF. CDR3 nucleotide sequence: TGTGCCAGCAGCTCGTACGATACAGCTAACTATGGCTACACCTTC.

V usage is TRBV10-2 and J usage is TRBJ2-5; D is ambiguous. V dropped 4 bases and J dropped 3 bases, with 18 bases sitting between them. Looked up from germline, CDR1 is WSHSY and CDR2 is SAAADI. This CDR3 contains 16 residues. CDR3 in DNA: TGCGCCAGCAGTGGCGTTAGCCTACCTCGAAAAGAGACCCAGTACTTC. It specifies CASSGVSLPRKETQYF.

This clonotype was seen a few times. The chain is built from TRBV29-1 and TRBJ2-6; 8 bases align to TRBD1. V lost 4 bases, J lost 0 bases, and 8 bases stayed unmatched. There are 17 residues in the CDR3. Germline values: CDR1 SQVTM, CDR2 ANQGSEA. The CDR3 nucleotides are TGCAGCGTTGCAACGGGACAGGCTCCCTCTGGGGCCAACGTCCTGACTTTC. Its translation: CSVATGQAPSGANVLTF. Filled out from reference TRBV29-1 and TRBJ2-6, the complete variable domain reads SAVISQKPSRDICQRGTSLTIQCQVDSQVTMMFWYRQQPGQSLTLIATANQGSEATYESGFVIDKFPISRPNLTFSTLTVSNMSPEDSSIYLCSVATGQAPSGANVLTFGAGSRLTVL.

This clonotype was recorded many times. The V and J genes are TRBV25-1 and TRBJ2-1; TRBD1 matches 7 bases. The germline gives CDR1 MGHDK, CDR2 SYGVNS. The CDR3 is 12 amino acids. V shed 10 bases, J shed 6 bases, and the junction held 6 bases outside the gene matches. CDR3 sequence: CATLTGLNEQFF. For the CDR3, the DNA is TGTGCCACCCTGACAGGGCTCAATGAGCAGTTCTTC.

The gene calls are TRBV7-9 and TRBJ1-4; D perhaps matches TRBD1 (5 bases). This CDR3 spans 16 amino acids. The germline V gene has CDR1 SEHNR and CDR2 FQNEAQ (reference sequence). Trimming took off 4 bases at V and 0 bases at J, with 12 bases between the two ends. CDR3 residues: CASSSTDSATNEKLFF. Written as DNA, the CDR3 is TGTGCCAGCAGCTCAACTGACAGCGCAACTAATGAAAAACTGTTTTTT.

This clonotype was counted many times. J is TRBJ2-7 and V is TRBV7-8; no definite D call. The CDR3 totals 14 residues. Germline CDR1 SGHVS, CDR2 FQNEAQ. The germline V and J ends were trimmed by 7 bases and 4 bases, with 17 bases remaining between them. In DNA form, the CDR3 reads TGTGCCAGCATCCCTTCCGGACCGGTTTACGAGCAGTACTTC. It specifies CASIPSGPVYEQYF.

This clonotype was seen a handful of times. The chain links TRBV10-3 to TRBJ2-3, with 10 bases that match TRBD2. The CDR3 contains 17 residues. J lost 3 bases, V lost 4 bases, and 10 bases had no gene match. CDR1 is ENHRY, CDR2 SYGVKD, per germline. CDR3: CAISARPSGGPTDTQYF. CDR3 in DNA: TGTGCCATCAGTGCTCGTCCTAGCGGGGGTCCAACAGATACGCAGTATTTT.